Below are 27 T cell receptor beta chains sequenced from a single sample in a study of T cells after yellow fever vaccination. TCRdb re-analysed the 5' RACE reads in MiXCR, keeping a single row per CDR3 protein. The sample shows around 550,000 distinct CDR3 sequences, over 15% of them seen only once. The sample consisted of PBMCs, taken 15 days after the yellow fever booster vaccination. The receptors were gathered from a man aged 25-45 years who received the YFV17D yellow fever vaccine.

This clonotype was recorded a few times. This sequence joins TRBV25-1 and TRBJ2-1, with 7 bases that match TRBD1. This CDR3 contains 14 residues. With V trimmed by 10 bases and J by 4 bases, 10 bases remained unmatched. CDR1 is MGHDK, CDR2 SYGVNS, per germline. The CDR3 bases are TGTGCCACCGGCAAGGACAGGCAATACAATGAGCAGTTCTTC. Its translation: CATGKDRQYNEQFF.

This clonotype was recorded a few times. The rearrangement uses TRBV25-1 and TRBJ2-1; maybe TRBD2 (7 bases). From germline, CDR1 is MGHDK and CDR2 SYGVNS. With 1 base removed from V and 1 base from J, the gap between germline ends came to 11 bases. The CDR3 is 16 amino acids. The CDR3 bases are TGTGCCAGCAGTGAATTAGGGGGGGGATCCTACAATGAGCAGTTCTTC. Translation: CASSELGGGSYNEQFF.

This clonotype was counted only a few times. The rearrangement links TRBV20-1 to TRBJ2-3, with no clear D. From germline, CDR1 is DFQATT and CDR2 SNEGSKA (reference sequence). Deletions cut 4 bases from V and 9 bases from J, with 14 bases between. The length of the CDR3 is 12 residues. This CDR3 is CSAILRHQTQYF. The CDR3 DNA reads as TGCAGTGCTATCCTTCGCCATCAGACGCAGTATTTT.

This clonotype was seen more than once but under ten times. The gene calls are TRBV5-1 and TRBJ2-5; 7 nucleotides agree with TRBD2. CDR1 SGHRS and CDR2 YFSETQ come from the germline V gene. J gave up 4 bases and V 4 bases, and 10 bases lay outside the gene matches. The CDR3 is made up of 15 amino acids. As DNA, the CDR3 is TGCGCCAGCAGCGAGCAGAGTGGGGGGGGAGAGACCCAGTACTTC. Amino acid sequence: CASSEQSGGGETQYF.

The rearrangement links TRBV7-2 to TRBJ1-2; D not resolved. The CDR3 sequence is 15 residues long. V gave up 3 bases and J gave up 0 bases, with 11 bases separating them. Germline values: CDR1 SGHTA, CDR2 FQGNSA. The CDR3 here is CASSFEGHSNYGYTF. The CDR3 nucleotides read TGTGCCAGCAGCTTCGAAGGGCACTCTAACTATGGCTACACCTTC.

This chain joins TRBV5-1 and TRBJ2-7, with 12 bases fitting TRBD2. Germline loops: CDR1 SGHRS, CDR2 YFSETQ. CDR3 length equals 17 residues. The V segment lost 0 bases and the J segment 6 bases; nucleotides outside the gene matches: 10. CDR3 sequence reads: CASSLALSSGRVFEQYF. As DNA, the CDR3 is TGCGCCAGCAGCTTGGCCCTTTCTAGCGGGAGGGTTTTCGAGCAGTACTTC.

V gene TRBV20-1 combines with J gene TRBJ2-7; possible D gene TRBD1, 6 bases. This CDR3 has 12 amino acids. V lost 4 bases, J lost 4 bases, and 11 bases lay in between. Germline V gene data show CDR1 as DFQATT and CDR2 as SNEGSKA (reference sequence). This CDR3 is CSANRVTYEQYF. The DNA for the CDR3 is TGCAGTGCTAACAGGGTTACGTACGAGCAGTACTTC.

This clonotype occurred a few times. The gene calls are TRBV19 and TRBJ1-1; D unclear. Germline loops: CDR1 LNHDA, CDR2 SQIVND (reference sequence). Trimming took 3 bases from V and 7 from J, leaving 9 bases between them. The CDR3 has 12 amino acids. The CDR3 here is CASSISGVEAFF. The CDR3 nucleotides are TGTGCCAGTAGTATTAGCGGGGTTGAAGCTTTCTTT.

This clonotype was seen only a few times. This chain links TRBV18 with TRBJ2-7, with D tentatively TRBD2 (6 bases). The CDR3 extends over 16 amino acids. V shed 3 bases and J shed 4 bases, with 19 bases lying between them. Germline V gene lookup returns CDR1 KGHSH and CDR2 LQKENI. CDR3 amino acids: CASSPRTKRETYEQYF. The CDR3 bases are TGTGCCAGCTCACCGAGAACGAAACGGGAGACTTACGAGCAGTACTTC.

Many counts were recorded for this clonotype. The J gene is TRBJ2-7, the V gene TRBV12-3 or TRBV12-4, with D uncertain. V gave up 8 bases and J gave up 4 bases, with 15 bases separating them. The CDR3 spans 13 residues. CDR3 nucleotide sequence: TGTGCCAGCTCGTCAGCTAGGTTTTACGAGCAGTACTTC. Translated, it gives CASSSARFYEQYF.

This clonotype occurred a few times. This chain connects TRBV7-8 to TRBJ1-6, with D unclear. The V gene lost 5 bases and the J gene lost 2 bases, with 7 bases spanning the gap. This CDR3 is built from 14 residues. CDR1 is SGHVS and CDR2 is FQNEAQ in the germline V gene. This CDR3 reads CASSLFAYNSPLHF. Here the CDR3 DNA reads TGTGCCAGCAGCCTTTTTGCCTATAATTCACCCCTCCACTTT.

The rearrangement joins TRBV9 to TRBJ2-5; 9 bases are a match to TRBD1. The ends lost 3 bases at V and 5 bases at J; junction bases unmatched: 5. The CDR3 length is 14 residues. In germline, CDR1 is SGDLS, CDR2 YYNGEE. CDR3 sequence reads: CASSAGDRDETQYF. The CDR3 DNA is TGTGCCAGCAGCGCAGGGGACAGGGATGAGACCCAGTACTTC. The full variable domain, in which reference TRBV9 and TRBJ2-5 provide the parts outside the CDR3, is DSGVTQTPKHLITATGQRVTLRCSPRSGDLSVYWYQQSLDQGLQFLIQYYNGEERAKGNILERFSAQQFPDLHSELNLSSLELGDSALYFCASSAGDRDETQYFGPGTRLLVL.

This clonotype was counted a few times. V gene TRBV25-1 combines with J gene TRBJ2-3; D is unclear. Looked up from germline, CDR1 is MGHDK and CDR2 is SYGVNS. CDR3 size: 12 residues. The V end was cut by 6 bases, the J end by 6 bases, with 10 bases between. The CDR3 here is CASSLMGDTQYF. The CDR3 coding sequence is TGTGCCAGCAGCCTAATGGGGGATACGCAGTATTTT.

The chain uses TRBV21-1 and TRBJ2-7; the D call in the table, TRBD1, was not verified against the DNA. TRBV21-1 is a documented pseudogene. This CDR3 has 15 residues. The CDR3 DNA follows: TGTGCCAGCAACCGAATCCCCCGGGGCTCCTACGAGCAGTACTTC. Translation: CASNRIPRGSYEQYF.

The sample holds a few counts of this clonotype. The chain links TRBV9 to TRBJ1-1; D not certain. V was pared by 3 bases and J by 6 bases, with 15 bases between. Germline CDR1 and CDR2: SGDLS and YYNGEE. The CDR3 runs to 14 residues. This chain's CDR3 is CASSGGGLEAEAFF. The CDR3 DNA is TGTGCCAGCAGCGGGGGTGGACTGGAGGCTGAAGCTTTCTTT.

This chain joins TRBV7-2 and TRBJ2-3, with D possibly TRBD1 on 5 matching bases. This CDR3 is built from 16 residues. Germline V gene sequence: CDR1 SGHTA, CDR2 FQGNSA. V was shortened by 0 bases and J by 1 base, with 11 bases between the two germline ends. The CDR3 reads CASSLAGLGGTDTQYF. In nucleotides, the CDR3 is TGTGCCAGCAGCTTAGCGGGGCTAGGAGGCACAGATACGCAGTATTTT.

The V gene is TRBV2, the J gene TRBJ2-1; 13 bases align to TRBD2. Germline V gives CDR1 SNHLY, CDR2 FYNNEI. The CDR3 covers 16 residues. The V segment lost 4 bases and the J segment 6 bases; nucleotides outside the gene matches: 6. CDR3 residues: CASSATGLAGANEQFF. The CDR3 DNA is TGTGCCAGCAGTGCCACCGGACTAGCGGGGGCCAATGAGCAGTTCTTC. The full variable domain, completed using reference TRBV2 and TRBJ2-1, is EPEVTQTPSHQVTQMGQEVILRCVPISNHLYFYWYRQILGQKVEFLVSFYNNEISEKSEIFDDQFSVERPDGSNFTLKIRSTKLEDSAMYFCASSATGLAGANEQFFGPGTRLTVL.

CDR3 DNA sequence: TGCGCCAGCAGTGAGGCAACAGGGGTAACCCAGTACTTC. Translated: CASSEATGVTQYF. The chain joins TRBV10-1 to TRBJ2-5; 7 bases align to TRBD1. With V trimmed by 2 bases and J by 8 bases, 5 bases remained unmatched. In germline, CDR1 is WNHNN, CDR2 SYGVQD (reference sequence). CDR3 length: 13 residues.

The table lists this clonotype with a few counts. The chain employs TRBV12-3 or TRBV12-4 and TRBJ2-5, with D possibly matching TRBD2 (6 bases). This CDR3 has 13 amino acids. Trimming cost V 5 bases and J 2 bases, with 9 bases left between them. CDR3 DNA sequence: TGTGCCAGCAGTGGAGGAGGGCAAGAGACCCAGTACTTC. The encoded protein is CASSGGGQETQYF.

The sample holds a few counts of this clonotype. The chain combines TRBV27 with TRBJ2-5; the match to TRBD2 covers 10 bases. The germline CDR1 and CDR2 sequences are MNHEY and SMNVEV (reference sequence). The CDR3 loop spans 14 amino acids. V gave up 4 bases and J gave up 6 bases; unmatched junction bases: 5. Here the CDR3 reads CASSSLAGVKTQYF. The DNA for the CDR3 is TGTGCCAGCAGTTCCCTAGCGGGAGTAAAGACCCAGTACTTC.

A note on this clonotype: At one of its ends the junction is not consistent with the germline gene, which may arise from a read error. The rearrangement uses TRBV7-7 and TRBJ2-3; D remains ambiguous. This CDR3 has 14 residues. CDR1 and CDR2 (germline): SSHAT, FNYEAQ (reference sequence). As DNA, the CDR3 is TGTGCTAGCAGCTTAGGGTCCCCTGCGGATACGCAGTATTTT. This translates into CASSLGSPADTQYF. Variable domain in full (rest from reference TRBV7-7 and TRBJ2-3): GAGVSQSPRYKVTKRGQDVTLRCDPISSHATLYWYQQALGQGPEFLTYFNYEAQPDKSGLPSDRFSAERPEGSISTLTIQRTEQRDSAMYRCASSLGSPADTQYFGPGTRLTVL.

In this sample, this clonotype turned up many times. In nucleotides, the CDR3 is TGTGCCAGCAGTTTCGGAAACATTCAGTACTTC. It is translated as CASSFGNIQYF. The genes are TRBV7-2 and TRBJ2-4, with D unresolved. In germline, CDR1 is SGHTA, CDR2 FQGNSA. This CDR3 region has 11 residues. V was cut by 6 bases and J by 6 bases, with 6 bases left in between.

This clonotype was recorded a few times. The chain employs TRBV27 and TRBJ2-1; tentatively, D is TRBD2 (6 bases). V lost 10 bases and J 4 bases, leaving 17 bases between the germline ends. The CDR3 consists of 14 residues. Germline CDR1 MNHEY, CDR2 SMNVEV (reference sequence). CDR3 region: CATSSLAQYNEQFF. CDR3 DNA: TGTGCCACGTCGAGCCTAGCGCAGTACAATGAGCAGTTCTTC.

The chain links TRBV28 to TRBJ2-2, with 8 bases matching TRBD2. Germline V CDR1 and CDR2: MDHEN, SYDVKM. J was trimmed by 5 bases and V by 7 bases; bases with no gene match: 9. The CDR3 is 15 amino acids. The CDR3 coding sequence is TGTGCCAGCACACCGGGAGGGTCACGTACCGGGGAGCTGTTTTTT. It encodes CASTPGGSRTGELFF.

This clonotype occurred a few times. The V call is TRBV2, the J call TRBJ2-7; 8 positions agree with TRBD2. Germline trimming cut 11 bases from V and 0 bases from J; bases unmatched to any gene: 6. This CDR3 is built from 13 residues. The germline V gene has CDR1 SNHLY and CDR2 FYNNEI. CDR3 sequence reads: CAGNSGVSYEQYF. As DNA, the CDR3 is TGTGCCGGCAATAGCGGGGTCTCCTACGAGCAGTACTTC.

This clonotype showed up just a few times. The V and J genes are TRBV6-2 or TRBV6-3 and TRBJ2-1; D remains ambiguous. This CDR3 contains 11 residues. Germline V lookup: CDR1 MNHEY, CDR2 SVGEGT. The V end lost 4 bases, the J end lost 10 bases, and 8 bases lay between the germline ends. The CDR3, as DNA: TGTGCCAGCAGTTCCATTTTGGAGCAGTTCTTC. Protein product: CASSSILEQFF.

A single count supports this clonotype. The chain uses TRBV6-2 or TRBV6-3 and TRBJ2-7; D may be TRBD2 (6 bases). Trimming pared 7 bases from V and 3 bases from J, leaving 16 bases between. Germline CDR1 is MNHEY and CDR2 is SVGEGT. The CDR3 is made up of 14 amino acids. The CDR3 coding sequence is TGTGCCAGCAATACCGGGACTGTGCTCTACGAGCAGTACTTC. Translated: CASNTGTVLYEQYF.